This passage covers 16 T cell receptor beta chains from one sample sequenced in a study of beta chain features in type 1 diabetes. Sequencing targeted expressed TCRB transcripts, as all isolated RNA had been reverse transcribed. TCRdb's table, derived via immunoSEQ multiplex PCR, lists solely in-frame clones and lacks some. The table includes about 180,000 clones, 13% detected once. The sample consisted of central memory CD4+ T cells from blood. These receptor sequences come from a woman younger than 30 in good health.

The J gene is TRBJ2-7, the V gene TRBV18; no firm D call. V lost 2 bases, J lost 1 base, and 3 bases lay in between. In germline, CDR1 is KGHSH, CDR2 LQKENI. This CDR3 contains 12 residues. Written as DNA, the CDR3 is TGTGCCAGCTCACCAGAGTCCTACGAGCAGTACTTC. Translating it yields CASSPESYEQYF.

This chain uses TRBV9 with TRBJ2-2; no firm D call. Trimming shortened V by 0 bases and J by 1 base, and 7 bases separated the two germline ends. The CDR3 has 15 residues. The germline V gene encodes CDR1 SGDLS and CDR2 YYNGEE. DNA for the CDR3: TGTGCCAGCAGCGTAGGTTTCTTGAACACCGGGGAGCTGTTTTTT. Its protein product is CASSVGFLNTGELFF.

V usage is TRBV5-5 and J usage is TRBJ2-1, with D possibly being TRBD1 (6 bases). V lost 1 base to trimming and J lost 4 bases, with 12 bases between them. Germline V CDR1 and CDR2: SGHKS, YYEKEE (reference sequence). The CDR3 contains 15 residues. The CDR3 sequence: CASSLQGGPYNEQFF. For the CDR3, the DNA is TGTGCCAGCAGCTTGCAAGGGGGACCGTACAATGAGCAGTTCTTC.

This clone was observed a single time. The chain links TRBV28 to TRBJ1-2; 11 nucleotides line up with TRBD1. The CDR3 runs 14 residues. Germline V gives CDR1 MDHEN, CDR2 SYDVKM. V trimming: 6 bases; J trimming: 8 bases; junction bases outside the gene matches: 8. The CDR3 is CASSTGQGAWGYTF. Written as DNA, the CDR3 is TGTGCCAGCAGCACCGGACAGGGGGCCTGGGGCTACACCTTC.

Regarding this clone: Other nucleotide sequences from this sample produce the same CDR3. This chain's CDR3 is CAWSRLAGETQYF. The CDR3 nucleotides are TGTGCCTGGAGCAGACTAGCGGGAGAGACCCAGTACTTC. The genes are TRBV30 and TRBJ2-5; 10 nucleotides agree with TRBD2. Germline V lookup: CDR1 GTSNPN, CDR2 SVGIG (reference sequence). Germline trimming cut 3 bases from V and 4 bases from J; bases unmatched to any gene: 2. The CDR3 has 13 residues.

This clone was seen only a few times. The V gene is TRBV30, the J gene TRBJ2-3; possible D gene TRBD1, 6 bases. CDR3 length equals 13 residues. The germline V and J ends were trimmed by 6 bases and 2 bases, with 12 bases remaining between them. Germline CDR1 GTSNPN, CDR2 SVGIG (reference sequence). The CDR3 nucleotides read TGTGCCTGTTCCTACAGGGCCACAGATACGCAGTATTTT. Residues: CACSYRATDTQYF.

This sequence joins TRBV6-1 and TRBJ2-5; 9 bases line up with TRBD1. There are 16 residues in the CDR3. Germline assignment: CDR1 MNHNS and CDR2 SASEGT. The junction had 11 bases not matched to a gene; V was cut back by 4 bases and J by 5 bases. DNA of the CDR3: TGTGCCAGCAGTGGACATGGGGGTGGGACAGGGGAGACCCAGTACTTC. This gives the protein CASSGHGGGTGETQYF.

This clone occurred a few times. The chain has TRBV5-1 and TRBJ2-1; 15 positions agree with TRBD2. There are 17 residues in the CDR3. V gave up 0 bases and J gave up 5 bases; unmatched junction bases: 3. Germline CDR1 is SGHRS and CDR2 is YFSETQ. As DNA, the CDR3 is TGCGCCAGCAGCTTGGCCGGACTAGCGGGAGGGCACAATGAGCAGTTCTTC. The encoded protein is CASSLAGLAGGHNEQFF.

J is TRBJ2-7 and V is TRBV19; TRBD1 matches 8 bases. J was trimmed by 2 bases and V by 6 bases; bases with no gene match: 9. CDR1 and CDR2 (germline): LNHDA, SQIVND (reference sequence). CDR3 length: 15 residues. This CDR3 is CASSKWGQETYEQYF. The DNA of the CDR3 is TGTGCCAGTAGCAAATGGGGACAGGAGACCTACGAGCAGTACTTC.

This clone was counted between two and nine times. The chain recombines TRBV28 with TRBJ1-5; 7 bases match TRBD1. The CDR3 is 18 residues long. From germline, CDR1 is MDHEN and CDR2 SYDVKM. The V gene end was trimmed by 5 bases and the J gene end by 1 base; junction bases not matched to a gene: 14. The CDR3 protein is CASSLDRSSPESNQPQHF. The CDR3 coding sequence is TGTGCCAGCAGTCTGGACAGGTCCTCCCCTGAGAGCAATCAGCCCCAGCATTTT.

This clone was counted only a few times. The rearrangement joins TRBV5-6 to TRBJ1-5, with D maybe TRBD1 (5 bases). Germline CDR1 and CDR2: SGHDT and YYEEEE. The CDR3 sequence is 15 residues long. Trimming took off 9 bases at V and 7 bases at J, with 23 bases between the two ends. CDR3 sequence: CATEIAQGAWQPQHF. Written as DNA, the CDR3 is TGTGCCACCGAAATAGCCCAGGGCGCGTGGCAGCCCCAGCATTTT.

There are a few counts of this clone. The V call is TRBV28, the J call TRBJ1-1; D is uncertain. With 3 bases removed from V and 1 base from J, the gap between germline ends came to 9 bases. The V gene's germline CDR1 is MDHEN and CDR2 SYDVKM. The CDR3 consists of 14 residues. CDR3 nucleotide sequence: TGTGCCAGCAGTTTGGGGAGAGCGAACACTGAAGCTTTCTTT. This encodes CASSLGRANTEAFF.

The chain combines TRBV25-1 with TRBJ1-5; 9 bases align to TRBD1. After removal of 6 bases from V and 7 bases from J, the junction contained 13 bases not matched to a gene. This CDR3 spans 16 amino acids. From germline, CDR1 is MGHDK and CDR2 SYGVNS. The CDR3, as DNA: TGTGCCAGCAGCCCCCGAGGGGACAGGGCGCCACAGCCCCAGCATTTT. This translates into CASSPRGDRAPQPQHF.

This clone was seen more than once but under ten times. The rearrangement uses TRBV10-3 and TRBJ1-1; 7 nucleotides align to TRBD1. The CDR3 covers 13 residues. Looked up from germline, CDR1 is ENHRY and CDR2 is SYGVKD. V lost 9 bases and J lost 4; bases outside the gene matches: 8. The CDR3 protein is CAIANRGGTEAFF. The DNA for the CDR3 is TGTGCCATTGCTAACAGGGGAGGCACTGAAGCTTTCTTT.

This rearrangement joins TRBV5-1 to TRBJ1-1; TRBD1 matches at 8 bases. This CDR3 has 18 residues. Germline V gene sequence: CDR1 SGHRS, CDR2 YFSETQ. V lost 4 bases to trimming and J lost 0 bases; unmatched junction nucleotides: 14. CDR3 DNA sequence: TGCGCCAGCAGCCAAAGGAGGGAGACAGGGGCTATGAACACTGAAGCTTTCTTT. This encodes CASSQRRETGAMNTEAFF.

The CDR3 spells CASSRDSAFF. As DNA, the CDR3 is TGTGCCAGCAGCCGGGACTCAGCGTTCTTC. The chain recombines TRBV6-5 with TRBJ2-1; D is perhaps TRBD2 (6 bases). CDR1 and CDR2 from the germline V gene are MNHEY and SVGAGI. This CDR3 has 10 residues. V was trimmed by 6 bases and J by 15 bases, leaving 12 bases between them.